The subject of this entry is one TCR beta chain. The antigen is undetermined. The germline V gene has CDR1 MNHEY and CDR2 SMNVEV (reference sequence). The V segment lost 6 bases and the J segment 5 bases; nucleotides outside the gene matches: 9. CDR3 size: 15 residues. Around 2 micrograms of genomic DNA (from cryopreserved PBMCs) were used for TCR beta libraries. The method was immunoSEQ multiplex PCR; TCRdb's version includes in-frame clones alone and lacks a portion of them. The sample records more than 85,000 clones, more than 75% being singletons. This sample is part of a study of cytotoxic CD8 clonotypes in ibrutinib-treated CLL. The study, taken as a whole, reports: Relative to age-matched healthy donors, clonality at baseline was higher, and it tracked circulating CD8+ T-cell counts. On treatment, the uncommon public clonotypes contracted or remained stable. Having risen at ibrutinib response, clonality had fallen back toward baseline by progression.

The gene calls are TRBV27 and TRBJ2-1, with TRBD2 matching 8 bases. The TCR comes from a human donor with chronic lymphocytic leukemia. Source: PBMCs, taken after 12 months of ibrutinib treatment. Here the CDR3 DNA reads TGTGCCAGCAGACCGGGACTAGTAATCCACAATGAGCAGTTCTTC. This translates into CASRPGLVIHNEQFF.